A single sample gave rise to the 23 T cell receptor beta chains below, sequenced in a study of cytomegalovirus exposure and HLA in healthy donors. PCR employed 60 Vbeta and 13 Jbeta primers. Generated by immunoSEQ multiplex PCR, the TCRdb table keeps only in-frame clones and is missing some. The table for this sample gives approximately 110,000 clones. The sequenced sample was PBMCs. The receptors stem from a man between 18 and 29 years old in good health and CMV-seronegative.

CDR3 sequence reads: CAWSVQGITYEQYF. The CDR3 DNA follows: TGTGCCTGGAGTGTACAGGGGATCACCTACGAGCAGTACTTC. J is TRBJ2-7 and V is TRBV30, with 7 bases identical to TRBD1. This CDR3 spans 14 amino acids. With V trimmed by 0 bases and J by 2 bases, 4 bases remained unmatched. The germline V gene has CDR1 GTSNPN and CDR2 SVGIG (reference sequence).

The J gene is TRBJ1-2, the V gene TRBV5-5, with 9 bases that match TRBD1. The J segment lost 1 base and the V segment lost 4 bases, leaving 11 bases of the junction unmatched. The CDR3 runs 17 residues. Germline V gives CDR1 SGHKS, CDR2 YYEKEE (reference sequence). This CDR3 reads CASSRGTGPLLNYGYTF. In DNA form, the CDR3 reads TGTGCCAGCAGCCGGGGGACAGGGCCGCTTCTTAACTATGGCTACACCTTC.

V and J are TRBV29-1 and TRBJ1-4; no clear D gene. V was trimmed by 7 bases and J by 0 bases, leaving 9 bases between them. The CDR3 loop spans 13 amino acids. Germline loops: CDR1 SQVTM, CDR2 ANQGSEA. CDR3 DNA sequence: TGCAGCGCCTCAGCGGCAACTAATGAAAAACTGTTTTTT. Translation gives CSASAATNEKLFF.

This chain uses TRBV4-1 with TRBJ2-7; 8 positions agree with TRBD1. This CDR3 spans 15 amino acids. CDR1 and CDR2 from the germline V gene are MGHRA and YSYEKL. The ends lost 4 bases at V and 3 bases at J; junction bases unmatched: 8. CDR3 DNA: TGCGCCAGCAGCCGGGACAGGACCCAGAACTACGAGCAGTACTTC. This codes for CASSRDRTQNYEQYF.

The chain employs TRBV5-4 and TRBJ1-3; TRBD1 is a possible D gene (5 bases). From germline, CDR1 is SGHNT and CDR2 YYREEE (reference sequence). The V end lost 1 base, the J end lost 0 bases, and 5 bases lay between the germline ends. The CDR3 covers 14 residues. The CDR3 region is CASSLQGSGNTIYF. The DNA for the CDR3 is TGTGCCAGCAGCTTGCAGGGCTCTGGAAACACCATATATTTT. The entire variable domain, with the rest obtained from reference TRBV5-4 and TRBJ1-3, is as follows: ETGVTQSPTHLIKTRGQQVTLRCSSQSGHNTVSWYQQALGQGPQFIFQYYREEENGRGNFPPRFSGLQFPNYSSELNVNALELDDSALYLCASSLQGSGNTIYFGEGSWLTVV.

The chain employs TRBV4-2 and TRBJ2-7; TRBD1 matches at 9 bases. V dropped 0 bases and J dropped 2; count of bases not matched to a gene: 5. This CDR3 spans 16 amino acids. The germline V gene encodes CDR1 LGHNA and CDR2 YNFKEQ. The DNA for the CDR3 is TGTGCCAGCAGCCAAGATGGGGGGGACAGGGCCTACGAGCAGTACTTC. It encodes CASSQDGGDRAYEQYF.

V gene TRBV6-1 combines with J gene TRBJ2-7; possibly TRBD1 for D (6 bases). The V end lost 4 bases, the J end lost 0 bases, and 7 bases lay between the germline ends. The V gene's germline CDR1 is MNHNS and CDR2 SASEGT. This CDR3 comprises 13 residues. The CDR3 protein is CASSVDSSYEQYF. The CDR3 nucleotides are TGTGCCAGCAGTGTGGACAGCTCCTACGAGCAGTACTTC.

This chain joins TRBV6-1 and TRBJ2-5; a weak D match, TRBD2 (6 bases). The closer fit of TRBJ2-7 to the DNA end suggests the J call may be wrong. CDR1 and CDR2 from the germline V gene are MNHNS and SASEGT. The CDR3 has 14 residues. CDR3 protein: CASSDLGSAYEQYF. The DNA of the CDR3 is TGTGCCAGCAGTGACCTCGGGAGCGCCTACGAGCAGTACTTC.

The rearrangement uses TRBV5-1 and TRBJ1-2; tentatively, D is TRBD1 (6 bases). The CDR3 has 16 residues. Germline assignment: CDR1 SGHRS and CDR2 YFSETQ. V lost 0 bases to trimming and J lost 3 bases, with 15 bases between them. CDR3 region: CASSLDPRQAYYGYTF. CDR3 sequence (DNA): TGCGCCAGCAGCTTGGACCCAAGACAGGCCTACTATGGCTACACCTTC.

This chain joins TRBV12-2 and TRBJ2-1; the table's D call, TRBD2, has no DNA check behind it. TRBV12-2 corresponds to a pseudogene. The CDR3 length is 17 residues. The CDR3, as DNA: TGTGCAAGTCGCTCACCCTCTAGCGGGAGCTCCTACAATGAGCAGTTCTTC. This codes for CASRSPSSGSSYNEQFF.

The chain couples TRBV5-5 to TRBJ1-1; 8 bases line up with TRBD1. The CDR3 length is 17 residues. With V trimmed by 4 bases and J by 6 bases, 17 bases remained unmatched. The germline gives CDR1 SGHKS, CDR2 YYEKEE (reference sequence). The CDR3 is CASSLKHGQGWFAEAFF. The CDR3, as DNA: TGTGCCAGCAGCCTCAAACACGGACAGGGTTGGTTCGCTGAAGCTTTCTTT.

The rearrangement joins TRBV9 to TRBJ2-2; TRBD2 matches 9 bases. CDR1 is SGDLS, CDR2 YYNGEE, per germline. The CDR3 has 16 amino acids. The ends lost 1 base at V and 0 bases at J; junction bases unmatched: 1. CDR3 amino acids: CASSVLAGTNTGELFF. Here the CDR3 DNA reads TGTGCCAGCAGCGTACTAGCGGGAACGAACACCGGGGAGCTGTTTTTT.

This chain joins TRBV2 and TRBJ2-1; no reliable D call. Between the trimmed V and J ends, which lost 2 bases and 9 bases, there was a span of 11 bases. This CDR3 region has 13 residues. The germline gives CDR1 SNHLY, CDR2 FYNNEI. In nucleotides, the CDR3 is TGTGCCAGCAGTGAATTGTTCGGTGGTGAGCAGTTCTTC. This gives the protein CASSELFGGEQFF.

The rearrangement links TRBV28 to TRBJ2-7; 11 nucleotides agree with TRBD1. This CDR3 is 15 amino acids long. J was trimmed by 3 bases and V by 8 bases; bases with no gene match: 9. Germline V gene data show CDR1 as MDHEN and CDR2 as SYDVKM. CDR3 sequence reads: CASYLSGTGGYEQYF. The CDR3 bases are TGTGCCAGCTACCTGTCCGGGACAGGGGGCTACGAGCAGTACTTC.

This sequence joins TRBV30 and TRBJ1-2; a weak D match, TRBD1 (6 bases). CDR3 length: 12 amino acids. The V end lost 3 bases, the J end lost 3 bases, and 8 bases lay between the germline ends. In germline, CDR1 is GTSNPN, CDR2 SVGIG (reference sequence). CDR3: CAWRTGYYGYTF. The CDR3 DNA is TGTGCCTGGAGGACAGGATACTATGGCTACACCTTC.

The chain employs TRBV11-3 and TRBJ2-1; 8 bases are shared with TRBD1. V shed 1 base and J 4 bases; nucleotides not matched to a gene: 6. The CDR3 length is 16 residues. Germline V gene data show CDR1 as SGHNT and CDR2 as YENEEA. The CDR3 region is CASSLVLDRVYNEQFF. As DNA, the CDR3 is TGTGCCAGCAGCTTAGTTTTGGACAGGGTTTACAATGAGCAGTTCTTC.

The J gene is TRBJ2-5, the V gene TRBV28; TRBD1 matches at 7 bases. CDR1 and CDR2 (germline): MDHEN, SYDVKM. V shed 1 base, J shed 2 bases, and the junction held 4 bases outside the gene matches. The CDR3 length is 15 residues. The CDR3: CASSLLDRTQETQYF. For the CDR3, the DNA is TGTGCCAGCAGTTTATTGGACAGGACTCAAGAGACCCAGTACTTC.

The chain combines TRBV5-1 with TRBJ2-5; 8 positions agree with TRBD2. Trimming removed 0 bases from V and 2 bases from J; junction bases left unmatched: 12. Germline V gives CDR1 SGHRS, CDR2 YFSETQ. The CDR3 covers 18 residues. The CDR3 nucleotides are TGCGCCAGCAGCTTGGCCTTATCTAGCGGGCGATTACAAGAGACCCAGTACTTC. Translating it yields CASSLALSSGRLQETQYF.

This chain links TRBV14 with TRBJ1-1, with D perhaps TRBD1 (6 bases). CDR1 is SGHDN and CDR2 is FVKESK in the germline V gene. V lost 5 bases and J 0 bases, leaving 13 bases between the germline ends. This CDR3 has 15 residues. Here the CDR3 reads CASSVNRDMNTEAFF. The CDR3 DNA reads as TGTGCCAGCAGCGTTAACAGGGACATGAACACTGAAGCTTTCTTT.

The rearrangement links TRBV10-1 to TRBJ2-1; no clear D. The CDR3 has 13 amino acids. Germline CDR1 is WNHNN and CDR2 is SYGVQD (reference sequence). V lost 3 bases, J lost 2 bases, and 5 bases lay in between. The CDR3 sequence is CASSEPTYNEQFF. CDR3 DNA sequence: TGCGCCAGCAGTGAACCTACCTACAATGAGCAGTTCTTC.

V and J are TRBV9 and TRBJ1-5; D may be TRBD1 (6 bases). Germline values: CDR1 SGDLS, CDR2 YYNGEE. With 0 bases removed from V and 4 bases from J, the gap between germline ends came to 11 bases. CDR3 length: 15 amino acids. The chain's CDR3 is CASSVDAGVNQPQHF. The DNA of the CDR3 is TGTGCCAGCAGCGTAGATGCAGGGGTAAATCAGCCCCAGCATTTT.

The chain has TRBV4-1 and TRBJ1-2; tentatively, D is TRBD1 (6 bases). The CDR3 is made up of 15 amino acids. Germline V CDR1 and CDR2: MGHRA, YSYEKL. Trimming cost V 3 bases and J 1 base, with 12 bases left between them. As DNA, the CDR3 is TGCGCCAGCAGCCAGATGACAGGCGTTAACTATGGCTACACCTTC. Amino acids: CASSQMTGVNYGYTF.

This chain links TRBV9 with TRBJ2-7; possibly TRBD1 for D (5 bases). CDR1 is SGDLS and CDR2 is YYNGEE in the germline V gene. There are 16 residues in the CDR3. V lost 0 bases, J lost 2 bases, and 15 bases lay in between. This chain's CDR3 is CASSVVSTGSAYEQYF. The CDR3 bases are TGTGCCAGCAGCGTAGTGTCCACAGGATCAGCCTACGAGCAGTACTTC.